The clone carrying this T cell receptor (beta chain) has a handful of counts. The record originates from a study of blood T cells in healthy people across ages. It was with a sample-barcoded 5' primer and a J-beta primer mix that a second PCR of roughly 7 to 12 cycles was run. Every cDNA was tagged by a template-switch adaptor with 12 random nucleotides. The study obtained at least 2.5 million CDR3-containing paired-end reads from every sample. MiXCR was run by TCRdb on the 5' RACE reads, yielding one entry per CDR3 protein. The top ten hold 41% of the sample, which has around 750,000 distinct CDR3 sequences, approximately 53% seen once. Healthy Russian Caucasian donors spanned ages roughly 6 to 100 years. For every donor, a draw yielded 7.5 to 10 milliliters of peripheral blood. Per germline, CDR1 SGHNT and CDR2 YENEEA. The CDR3 has 14 amino acids. V was clipped by 2 bases and J by 7 bases, with 12 bases between them.

Input material: blood. This TCR came from an older man in good health. The chain combines TRBV11-3 with TRBJ2-1, with D perhaps matching TRBD2 (6 bases). CDR3: CASSLTGVLNEQFF. The CDR3 nucleotides are TGTGCCAGCAGCTTAACGGGAGTTCTTAATGAGCAGTTCTTC.